This T cell receptor (beta chain) is from a study of cytomegalovirus exposure and HLA in healthy donors. Across the study: A preliminary data release comprised around 90 million unique TCRs obtained from HLA-typed donors.

General study points: What a later analysis reportedly showed was that an Asian-associated ancestry cluster had fewer N-insertions than the approximately 700-donor mean. Across HLA loci, a later analysis found differing TCR association rates, with DRB1 most and HLA-C fewest.

Primers: 60 Vbeta forward and 13 Jbeta reverse. Using immunoSEQ multiplex PCR, the repertoire was profiled, and TCRdb retains in-frame clones only, with some absent. The repertoire consists of roughly 200,000 clones, with around 82% occurring once and the leading ten covering 11% to 15%. Of note for this clone: Its specificity is not known.

V lost 6 bases and J 5 bases, leaving 10 bases between the germline ends. Germline V gene lookup returns CDR1 MDHEN and CDR2 SYDVKM. The CDR3 runs to 13 residues. The receptor was derived from a woman in her thirties in good health and CMV-seropositive. Sequenced: PBMCs. The rearrangement joins TRBV28 to TRBJ2-2, with D possibly matching TRBD1 (5 bases). The CDR3 DNA sequence: TGTGCCAGCAGCCCCAGGGTTACCGGGGAGCTGTTTTTT. This codes for CASSPRVTGELFF.